A single sample gave rise to the 29 T cell receptor beta chains below, sequenced in a study of PD-L1 blockade in urothelial cancer. This table comes from immunoSEQ multiplex PCR, and its TCRdb copy is limited to in-frame clones, with some not included. The sample gives some 23,000 clones, more than 70% of which show up once; about 1.6% is in the top ten. Time point in this sample: peripheral blood 6 weeks after treatment start. The sequences come from PBMCs, collected around atezolizumab (anti-PD-L1) treatment. The source of these receptors is a man aged 70-80 years with urothelial cancer.

CDR3 loop: CASSPTGLNQPQHF. CDR3 nucleotide sequence: TGTGCCAGCAGCCCTACAGGGCTCAATCAGCCCCAGCATTTT. This chain uses TRBV27 with TRBJ1-5, with TRBD1 as a possible D gene (6 bases). The V and J ends lost 6 bases and 3 bases respectively, with 12 bases between them. The CDR3 is 14 residues long. Germline V gene lookup returns CDR1 MNHEY and CDR2 SMNVEV (reference sequence).

This clone has only one observation. V is TRBV6-4 and J is TRBJ2-1, with TRBD2 matching 9 bases. The V gene end was trimmed by 3 bases and the J gene end by 0 bases; junction bases not matched to a gene: 6. The CDR3 consists of 17 residues. Germline V gene lookup returns CDR1 MRHNA and CDR2 SNTAGT. The CDR3 sequence is CASSEFSGSLSYNEQFF. The CDR3, as DNA: TGTGCCAGCAGTGAGTTTAGCGGGAGTCTCTCCTACAATGAGCAGTTCTTC.

V gene TRBV19 combines with J gene TRBJ2-3, with a possible D match to TRBD1 (5 bases). CDR1 is LNHDA and CDR2 is SQIVND in the germline V gene (reference sequence). Between the trimmed V and J ends, which lost 5 bases and 1 base, there was a span of 22 bases. The CDR3 sequence is 18 residues long. The CDR3: CASSHGSGAGYRTDTQYF. In DNA form, the CDR3 reads TGTGCCAGTAGTCATGGCTCCGGAGCAGGGTATCGCACAGATACGCAGTATTTT.

A few counts support this clone. The chain links TRBV6-1 to TRBJ1-5; D perhaps matches TRBD1 (6 bases). This CDR3 is built from 15 residues. The germline V gene has CDR1 MNHNS and CDR2 SASEGT. V was pared by 5 bases and J by 10 bases, with 21 bases between. Here the CDR3 DNA reads TGTGCCAGCAGTTCACCCCCGGGACCAGGGGAACCCCAGCATTTT. It is translated as CASSSPPGPGEPQHF.

The chain carries TRBV7-3 and TRBJ2-5; 7 nucleotides align to TRBD2. Germline values: CDR1 SGHTA, CDR2 FQGTGA. The CDR3 length is 16 residues. With V trimmed by 3 bases and J by 2 bases, 9 bases remained unmatched. CDR3 region: CASSLDLQAGQETQYF. The CDR3, as DNA: TGTGCCAGCAGCTTGGACCTACAAGCGGGACAAGAGACCCAGTACTTC.

The chain recombines TRBV2 with TRBJ2-5; weak D call: TRBD2 (5 bases). This CDR3 spans 12 amino acids. Germline values: CDR1 SNHLY, CDR2 FYNNEI. With 6 bases removed from V and 5 bases from J, the gap between germline ends came to 10 bases. CDR3 protein: CASSTRRETQYF. The CDR3 DNA reads TGTGCCAGCAGCACTAGGAGGGAGACCCAGTACTTC.

This sequence joins TRBV19 and TRBJ1-1; D remains ambiguous. CDR3 length: 14 amino acids. V was shortened by 10 bases and J by 1 base, with 16 bases between the two germline ends. Germline CDR1 reads LNHDA; CDR2 reads SQIVND (reference sequence). CDR3 in amino acids: CATRTRETNTEAFF. The DNA for the CDR3 is TGTGCCACCAGGACTAGGGAAACGAACACTGAAGCTTTCTTT.

This rearrangement joins TRBV28 to TRBJ1-1; no clear D gene. Trimming removed 7 bases from V and 0 bases from J, with 9 bases in between. Germline CDR1 reads MDHEN; CDR2 reads SYDVKM. CDR3 length: 13 residues. CDR3 amino acids: CASTPDMNTEAFF. Here the CDR3 DNA reads TGTGCCAGCACTCCCGACATGAACACTGAAGCTTTCTTT.

The chain employs TRBV19 and TRBJ1-5; D remains ambiguous. Trimming shortened V by 4 bases and J by 2 bases, and 9 bases separated the two germline ends. Germline V CDR1 and CDR2: LNHDA, SQIVND (reference sequence). The CDR3 has 14 amino acids. Written as DNA, the CDR3 is TGTGCCAGTAGTACCCTCGGGGGCAATCAGCCCCAGCATTTT. It yields the protein CASSTLGGNQPQHF.

This clone was picked up a small number of times. The chain employs TRBV30 and TRBJ1-4; D gene uncertain. The V end was cut by 0 bases, the J end by 5 bases, with 7 bases between. The CDR3 covers 13 residues. Germline values: CDR1 GTSNPN, CDR2 SVGIG (reference sequence). The CDR3, as DNA: TGTGCCTGGAGTGTCGTCACAAATGAAAAACTGTTTTTT. Protein: CAWSVVTNEKLFF.

The V call is TRBV6-6, the J call TRBJ2-7; D might be TRBD1 (5 bases). V shed 2 bases and J shed 4 bases, with 12 bases lying between them. Germline-derived CDR1 and CDR2 are MNHNY and SVGAGI (reference sequence). This CDR3 comprises 14 residues. The CDR3 region has the DNA TGTGCCAGCAGTTACCAAACGAGACAGTACGAGCAGTACTTC. It encodes CASSYQTRQYEQYF.

The rearrangement joins TRBV10-3 to TRBJ2-1; 7 nucleotides match TRBD2. The CDR3 is made up of 15 amino acids. V lost 3 bases and J lost 4; bases outside the gene matches: 6. The germline V gene has CDR1 ENHRY and CDR2 SYGVKD. Here the CDR3 reads CAISDGLEAYNEQFF. The CDR3, as DNA: TGTGCCATCAGTGATGGACTAGAGGCTTACAATGAGCAGTTCTTC.

V usage is TRBV25-1 and J usage is TRBJ2-1, with unresolved D. V lost 3 bases, J lost 7 bases, and 19 bases lay in between. From germline, CDR1 is MGHDK and CDR2 SYGVNS. The CDR3 totals 16 residues. CDR3 in DNA: TGTGCCAGCAGTGACCCTCAGGCCAAAATCATGAATGAGCAGTTCTTC. Protein product: CASSDPQAKIMNEQFF.

The chain has TRBV4-3 and TRBJ2-2; perhaps TRBD2 as D (5 bases). Germline CDR1 LGHNA, CDR2 YSLEER. The CDR3 loop spans 14 amino acids. V shed 0 bases and J shed 8 bases, with 10 bases lying between them. Here the CDR3 DNA reads TGCGCCAGCAGCCAAGACGGGGTCGATGGGGAGCTGTTTTTT. Its protein is CASSQDGVDGELFF.

V gene TRBV19 combines with J gene TRBJ2-3, with 12 bases identical to TRBD2. J was trimmed by 5 bases and V by 5 bases; bases with no gene match: 11. This CDR3 contains 17 residues. The germline V gene encodes CDR1 LNHDA and CDR2 SQIVND (reference sequence). CDR3 DNA: TGTGCCAGTAGTCACCGTACCTCTAGCGGGAGGGGAGATACGCAGTATTTT. This encodes CASSHRTSSGRGDTQYF.

The chain has TRBV29-1 and TRBJ1-4; weak D call: TRBD1 (5 bases). Germline V gives CDR1 SQVTM, CDR2 ANQGSEA. The ends were cut back, 4 bases at V and 4 bases at J, with 19 bases in the middle. The CDR3 consists of 16 residues. Here the CDR3 reads CSVAPPGSGLNEKLFF. The CDR3 DNA reads TGCAGCGTTGCCCCGCCTGGGTCAGGGCTTAATGAAAAACTGTTTTTT.

The chain employs TRBV11-3 and TRBJ2-1; 8 positions agree with TRBD1. Germline values: CDR1 SGHNT, CDR2 YENEEA. J was trimmed by 10 bases and V by 1 base; bases with no gene match: 3. The CDR3 totals 13 residues. CDR3 residues: CASSLGWDREQFF. CDR3 coding DNA: TGTGCCAGCAGCTTAGGCTGGGACAGGGAGCAGTTCTTC.

V and J are TRBV6-1 and TRBJ2-3; D possibly corresponds to TRBD1 (5 bases). The CDR3 is made up of 13 amino acids. Germline CDR1 MNHNS, CDR2 SASEGT. Trimming pared 11 bases from V and 2 bases from J, leaving 14 bases between. DNA for the CDR3: TGTGCCGGAAAGACAGCCTCCACAGATACGCAGTATTTT. Its translation: CAGKTASTDTQYF.

The genes are TRBV28 and TRBJ2-7; D is ambiguous. The length of the CDR3 is 12 residues. Trimming took off 5 bases at V and 5 bases at J, with 10 bases between the two ends. Germline V lookup: CDR1 MDHEN, CDR2 SYDVKM. The CDR3 nucleotides read TGTGCCAGCAGTCCCCCACTGGACGAGCAGTACTTC. This translates into CASSPPLDEQYF.

The chain is built from TRBV28 and TRBJ2-7, with D possibly matching TRBD1 (6 bases). Germline lookup yields CDR1 MDHEN and CDR2 SYDVKM. V dropped 7 bases and J dropped 5 bases, with 18 bases sitting between them. The CDR3 runs to 14 residues. The CDR3 DNA follows: TGTGCCAGCACCTTCCAGGGGTTGGATGACGAGCAGTACTTC. Its translation is CASTFQGLDDEQYF. Full variable domain (missing parts from reference TRBV28 and TRBJ2-7): DVKVTQSSRYLVKRTGEKVFLECVQDMDHENMFWYRQDPGLGLRLIYFSYDVKMKEKGDIPEGYSVSREKKERFSLILESASTNQTSMYLCASTFQGLDDEQYFGPGTRLTVT.

CDR3 DNA: TGTGCCAGCAAAGGCGGGGGGAGGAATGAGCAGTTCTTC. This translates into CASKGGGRNEQFF. The chain carries TRBV2 and TRBJ2-1; 8 bases match TRBD2. The germline V gene encodes CDR1 SNHLY and CDR2 FYNNEI. The CDR3 length is 13 residues. The trim removed 7 bases at V and 7 bases at J, leaving 6 bases unmatched.

The genes are TRBV29-1 and TRBJ1-1; D remains unclear. Germline CDR1 reads SQVTM; CDR2 reads ANQGSEA. The CDR3 consists of 13 residues. Trimming took 5 bases from V and 5 from J, leaving 15 bases between them. CDR3 DNA sequence: TGCAGCGTTCGTGGAGGGCGGTCAACTGAAGCTTTCTTT. Its protein product is CSVRGGRSTEAFF.

The chain carries TRBV11-1 and TRBJ2-7; a possible D gene is TRBD2 (5 bases). The ends were cut back, 1 base at V and 2 bases at J, with 9 bases in the middle. Germline V lookup: CDR1 SGHAT, CDR2 FQDESV (reference sequence). This CDR3 contains 14 residues. CDR3 coding DNA: TGTGCCAGCAGCTTAGAGGGTAGCGCCTACGAGCAGTACTTC. As protein: CASSLEGSAYEQYF.

The chain has TRBV4-3 and TRBJ2-7, with 9 bases lining up with TRBD1. The J segment lost 4 bases and the V segment lost 1 base, leaving 8 bases of the junction unmatched. CDR1 is LGHNA, CDR2 YSLEER, per germline. The CDR3 is made up of 16 amino acids. In DNA form, the CDR3 reads TGCGCCAGCAGCCAAGCCTTTGGGACAGGGTTGTACGAGCAGTACTTC. Protein sequence: CASSQAFGTGLYEQYF.

J is TRBJ2-5 and V is TRBV5-1; 9 positions agree with TRBD2. CDR1 and CDR2 from the germline V gene are SGHRS and YFSETQ. Unmatched junction bases numbered 7, after V lost 4 bases and J lost 0 bases. The CDR3 totals 16 residues. The CDR3 nucleotides read TGCGCCAGCAGCGATGGAAGACTAGCGGACCAAGAGACCCAGTACTTC. Encoded protein: CASSDGRLADQETQYF.

This clone has a handful of counts. The chain couples TRBV7-6 to TRBJ2-7; TRBD1 agrees at 10 bases. The CDR3 has 14 amino acids. Germline CDR1 reads SGHVS; CDR2 reads FNYEAQ. J lost 5 bases, V lost 1 base, and 2 bases had no gene match. The CDR3: CASSLEGTGDEQYF. The CDR3 bases are TGTGCCAGCAGCTTAGAAGGGACAGGGGACGAGCAGTACTTC.

V is TRBV25-1 and J is TRBJ2-2; a weak D match, TRBD2 (6 bases). V lost 7 bases and J 1 base, leaving 13 bases between the germline ends. CDR1 and CDR2 (germline): MGHDK, SYGVNS. CDR3 length equals 15 residues. This CDR3 is CASTPGGLNTGELFF. CDR3 DNA: TGTGCCAGCACTCCTGGGGGACTGAACACCGGGGAGCTGTTTTTT.

The J gene is TRBJ2-3, the V gene TRBV28, with 9 bases fitting TRBD1. The V segment lost 7 bases and the J segment 2 bases; nucleotides outside the gene matches: 4. The germline V gene has CDR1 MDHEN and CDR2 SYDVKM. The CDR3 runs 14 residues. CDR3 nucleotide sequence: TGTGCCAGCATTAGGGACAGGGTCACAGATACGCAGTATTTT. Translating gives CASIRDRVTDTQYF.

Note on this clone: The junction departs from the called germline gene at one end, perhaps through a read error. The genes are TRBV7-7 and TRBJ2-7, with TRBD2 matching 10 bases. Germline CDR1 and CDR2: SSHAT and FNYEAQ (reference sequence). The CDR3 is 13 residues long. The CDR3 here is CASSLAGGFEQYF. CDR3 in DNA: TGTGCCAGCAGTTTAGCGGGAGGCTTCGAGCAGTACTTC.